Listed here are 15 T cell receptor beta chains from one sample, sequenced in a study of graft-versus-host responses after intestinal transplantation. These receptors' targets are unknown. The repertoire was sequenced with immunoSEQ multiplex PCR; TCRdb's copy has only in-frame clones and lacks some. The sample records about 120,000 clones, more than 80% being singletons. Sequenced material: unstimulated CD4+ T cells sorted from spleen or lymph node cells, taken before transplant. These receptors were taken from a human donor who was the organ donor for an intestinal transplant.

The chain couples TRBV5-1 to TRBJ2-7; TRBD1 agrees at 7 bases. This CDR3 has 13 residues. Trimming removed 2 bases from V and 3 bases from J; junction bases left unmatched: 2. Germline V gene sequence: CDR1 SGHRS, CDR2 YFSETQ. DNA of the CDR3: TGCGCCAGCAGCTTCCGGGACAGCTACGAGCAGTACTTC. Encoded protein: CASSFRDSYEQYF.

The chain has TRBV5-1 and TRBJ1-4; 10 nucleotides agree with TRBD1. The germline V gene has CDR1 SGHRS and CDR2 YFSETQ. CDR3 length: 16 amino acids. After removal of 4 bases from V and 8 bases from J, the junction contained 11 bases not matched to a gene. The CDR3 DNA is TGCGCCAGCAGCGCCCCGACAGGGGGCGCCGGGGAAAAACTGTTTTTT. This encodes CASSAPTGGAGEKLFF.

This sequence joins TRBV6-5 and TRBJ2-7; D unresolved. There are 13 residues in the CDR3. V was shortened by 4 bases and J by 6 bases, with 13 bases between the two germline ends. Germline V gene data show CDR1 as MNHEY and CDR2 as SVGAGI. Here the CDR3 reads CASSFSPGSEQYF. The CDR3 coding sequence is TGTGCCAGCAGTTTTTCCCCGGGTTCCGAGCAGTACTTC.

The genes are TRBV4-2 and TRBJ2-3, with D possibly matching TRBD1 (6 bases). Germline CDR1 is LGHNA and CDR2 is YNFKEQ. With 0 bases removed from V and 0 bases from J, the gap between germline ends came to 10 bases. The CDR3 totals 16 residues. The CDR3 bases are TGTGCCAGCAGCCAAGATACAGGGTCTAGCACAGATACGCAGTATTTT. Protein: CASSQDTGSSTDTQYF.

This chain connects TRBV6-4 to TRBJ2-3; 8 bases match TRBD2. The V gene's germline CDR1 is MRHNA and CDR2 SNTAGT. The CDR3 is made up of 15 amino acids. Trimming cost V 10 bases and J 0 bases; bases outside gene matches: 9. The CDR3: CAIPWGLGSTDTQYF. CDR3 nucleotides: TGTGCCATCCCTTGGGGACTAGGTAGCACAGATACGCAGTATTTT.

V is TRBV6-1 and J is TRBJ2-2; tentatively, D is TRBD1 (6 bases). The CDR3 totals 16 residues. Trimming pared 0 bases from V and 6 bases from J, leaving 14 bases between. The germline V gene has CDR1 MNHNS and CDR2 SASEGT. DNA for the CDR3: TGTGCCAGCAGTGAAGCGCGAAACAGGGTGGCCGGGGAGCTGTTTTTT. It codes for CASSEARNRVAGELFF.

The chain employs TRBV5-4 and TRBJ2-5; 9 bases line up with TRBD2. The V and J ends lost 1 base and 5 bases, in that order; junction bases with no gene match: 12. The CDR3 length is 17 residues. Germline V lookup: CDR1 SGHNT, CDR2 YYREEE (reference sequence). CDR3 residues: CASSLLAGGPVGETQYF. The CDR3 DNA follows: TGTGCCAGCAGCTTGCTGGCGGGAGGGCCAGTCGGGGAGACCCAGTACTTC.

The gene calls are TRBV4-1 and TRBJ1-4; D is ambiguous. This CDR3 is built from 15 residues. Germline values: CDR1 MGHRA, CDR2 YSYEKL. V was trimmed by 4 bases and J by 0 bases, leaving 9 bases between them. Written as DNA, the CDR3 is TGCGCCAGCAGCCCCCCCCTTGCAACTAATGAAAAACTGTTTTTT. Encoded protein: CASSPPLATNEKLFF.

V usage is TRBV18 and J usage is TRBJ2-7, with D unresolved. This CDR3 contains 13 residues. From germline, CDR1 is KGHSH and CDR2 LQKENI. The germline V and J ends were trimmed by 3 bases and 2 bases, with 8 bases remaining between them. The CDR3 DNA reads as TGTGCCAGCTCACCCCCGGACGCCTACGAGCAGTACTTC. It translates to CASSPPDAYEQYF.

The chain employs TRBV7-2 and TRBJ1-2; D unclear. The CDR3 has 12 amino acids. Trimming removed 5 bases at V and 1 base at J, with 5 bases between. The V gene's germline CDR1 is SGHTA and CDR2 FQGNSA. This CDR3 reads CASSTFNYGYTF. CDR3 bases: TGTGCCAGCAGCACCTTTAACTATGGCTACACCTTC.

The chain joins TRBV29-1 to TRBJ2-3, with D perhaps matching TRBD1 or TRBD2 (6 bases each). Germline CDR1 reads SQVTM; CDR2 reads ANQGSEA. This CDR3 is built from 14 residues. V shed 7 bases and J shed 3 bases, with 17 bases lying between them. The CDR3 loop is CSAAKQGGTDTQYF. CDR3 DNA sequence: TGCAGCGCAGCAAAACAGGGAGGTACAGATACGCAGTATTTT.

The genes are TRBV6-1 and TRBJ1-5; TRBD1 is a possible D gene (5 bases). Trimming removed 6 bases at V and 0 bases at J, with 12 bases between. The CDR3 runs to 15 residues. CDR1 MNHNS and CDR2 SASEGT come from the germline V gene. This chain's CDR3 is CASRGREISNQPQHF. The CDR3 DNA follows: TGTGCCAGCAGGGGCAGGGAGATTAGCAATCAGCCCCAGCATTTT.

The chain carries TRBV4-2 and TRBJ2-7; D is possibly TRBD2 (6 bases). This CDR3 is built from 16 residues. Germline CDR1 reads LGHNA; CDR2 reads YNFKEQ. V lost 0 bases and J lost 0, with 12 bases in between. The DNA of the CDR3 is TGTGCCAGCAGCCAAGATGCTAGCGCGAGCTCCTACGAGCAGTACTTC. It encodes CASSQDASASSYEQYF.

The chain carries TRBV29-1 and TRBJ1-1; the D gene is possibly TRBD1 (5 bases). V gave up 6 bases and J gave up 1 base, with 12 bases separating them. This CDR3 is built from 13 residues. The V gene's germline CDR1 is SQVTM and CDR2 ANQGSEA. Here the CDR3 DNA reads TGCAGCGTGGGATCGACAGAGAACACTGAAGCTTTCTTT. Translated, it gives CSVGSTENTEAFF.

Regarding this clone: The sample has other DNA sequences that encode this CDR3 too. V usage is TRBV19 and J usage is TRBJ2-5, with D perhaps being TRBD1 or TRBD2 (5 bases each). The CDR3 is 13 amino acids. V lost 6 bases and J lost 3, with 11 bases in between. The V gene's germline CDR1 is LNHDA and CDR2 SQIVND (reference sequence). DNA for the CDR3: TGTGCCAGTAGCCGGGACCGAGAAGAGACCCAGTACTTC. This sequence encodes CASSRDREETQYF.